The TCR beta chain under discussion was sequenced for a study of CD8 T cells in Susac syndrome. The RNA input was about 0.5 to 1 ug, and it was reverse transcribed with random hexamers. With immunoSEQ multiplex PCR, TCR beta CDR3 was amplified across 54 Vbeta and 13 Jbeta. Each CDR3 protein gets one entry after TCRdb re-called the immunoSEQ multiplex PCR reads with MiXCR. This sample has fewer than 250,000 distinct CDR3 sequences, with 90% to 95% found just once. With 0 bases clipped from V and 9 bases from J, the junction kept 5 bases outside the gene matches. Germline V gene lookup returns CDR1 SGDLS and CDR2 YYNGEE. The CDR3 is 14 residues long. Sequencing of TCR beta covered CD8+ and CD4+ T cells obtained from blood.

Sequencing input: CD8+ T cells from PBMCs. The sequence was obtained from a human donor with multiple sclerosis. The V gene is TRBV9, the J gene TRBJ2-1; TRBD2 matches 8 bases. DNA of the CDR3: TGTGCCAGCAGCGTAGGAACGGGAGGGGGTGAGCAGTTCTTC. Residues: CASSVGTGGGEQFF.